The 4 T cell receptor beta chains presented below share a single source sample, sequenced in a study of blood T cell repertoires in COVID-19. Clones were sequenced by immunoSEQ multiplex PCR, and TCRdb holds only the in-frame ones, with some missing. Altogether 200,000 to 300,000 clones are present, about 82% being singletons, with the ten largest covering approximately 13%. Sequenced input: peripheral blood. The receptors stem from a man at least 80 years old with acute or convalescent COVID-19.

The chain joins TRBV27 to TRBJ2-5, with TRBD1 matching over 8 bases. The CDR3 loop spans 15 amino acids. Losses at the gene ends were 1 base for V and 5 bases for J; bases not matched to a gene: 6. CDR1 and CDR2 from the germline V gene are MNHEY and SMNVEV (reference sequence). This CDR3 is CASSLLQGGGETQYF. The CDR3 DNA reads as TGTGCCAGCAGTTTATTACAGGGGGGAGGCGAGACCCAGTACTTC.

The chain is built from TRBV15 and TRBJ1-1; TRBD1 matches at 9 bases. CDR3 size: 15 residues. Germline V gene sequence: CDR1 LNHNV, CDR2 YYDKDF (reference sequence). The V segment lost 5 bases and the J segment 2 bases; nucleotides outside the gene matches: 6. The chain's CDR3 is CATSGLGQGNTEAFF. The CDR3 DNA reads TGTGCCACCAGCGGCCTGGGACAGGGTAACACTGAAGCTTTCTTT.

V is TRBV5-8 and J is TRBJ1-6, with 7 bases identical to TRBD1. J gave up 9 bases and V 4 bases, and 13 bases lay outside the gene matches. This CDR3 comprises 16 residues. CDR1 and CDR2 (germline): SGHTS, YDEGEE. CDR3 residues: CASSLGQARGSSPLHF. CDR3 DNA: TGTGCCAGCAGCCTAGGACAGGCACGGGGGAGTTCACCCCTCCACTTT. Drawing the rest from reference TRBV5-8 and TRBJ1-6, the complete variable domain is EAGVTQSPTHLIKTRGQQATLRCSPISGHTSVYWYQQALGLGLQFLLWYDEGEERNRGNFPPRFSGRQFPNYSSELNVNALELEDSALYLCASSLGQARGSSPLHFGNGTRLTVT.

V is TRBV6-2 or TRBV6-3 and J is TRBJ1-5; D is undetermined. Trimming cost V 5 bases and J 0 bases, with 17 bases left between them. The CDR3 length is 17 residues. CDR1 and CDR2 from the germline V gene are MNHEY and SVGEGT. The CDR3 loop reads CASSPLQLHNSNQPQHF. CDR3 bases: TGTGCCAGCAGTCCCCTCCAACTACATAATAGCAATCAGCCCCAGCATTTT.